The TCR beta chain described here comes from a study of T cells in Graves' hyperthyroidism and ophthalmopathy. This clonotype occurred many times. Amplified TCR beta CDR3 regions came from RNA transcripts. The HTBI primer set served for first-round RT-PCR of the TCR CDR3. TCRdb re-analysed the multiplex PCR reads in MiXCR, keeping a single row per CDR3 protein. The repertoire has fewer than 450,000 distinct CDR3 sequences, 11% to 15% of them found once; the top ten carry under 30%. Uncontrolled infection, other autoimmune disease, pregnancy or lactation excluded patients. Fresh peripheral blood, 7.5 to 10 ml, was the source of the PBMCs. Germline lookup yields CDR1 SQVTM and CDR2 ANQGSEA. V gave up 7 bases and J gave up 5 bases; unmatched junction bases: 9. There are 13 residues in the CDR3.

This clonotype was obtained from a man in his fifties or sixties with Graves' ophthalmopathy. The sequencing input was blood. The chain joins TRBV29-1 to TRBJ1-1, with TRBD1 matching over 8 bases. The CDR3 reads CSAGGQGGTEAFF. CDR3 DNA sequence: TGCAGCGCCGGAGGACAGGGCGGGACTGAAGCTTTCTTT.